These 26 T cell receptor beta chains came from one sample sequenced in a study of blood T cell repertoires in COVID-19. TCRdb keeps only in-frame clones here, not all; method: immunoSEQ multiplex PCR. The sample carries more than 80,000 clones, roughly 88% recorded once. Sequenced input: peripheral blood. The receptor source for this set is a man aged 45-60 years with active COVID-19.

This chain links TRBV4-3 with TRBJ1-4; D unclear. This CDR3 comprises 14 residues. The germline V and J ends were trimmed by 4 bases and 8 bases, with 14 bases remaining between them. Germline values: CDR1 LGHNA, CDR2 YSLEER. DNA for the CDR3: TGCGCCAGCAGCCTCGGAGAAGGCAGAGAAAAACTGTTTTTT. It encodes CASSLGEGREKLFF.

The J gene is TRBJ1-5, the V gene TRBV19, with D possibly being TRBD1 (5 bases). V was shortened by 2 bases and J by 3 bases, with 8 bases between the two germline ends. The CDR3 runs to 14 residues. Per germline, CDR1 LNHDA and CDR2 SQIVND (reference sequence). Written as DNA, the CDR3 is TGTGCCAGTAGTATAATGACAGACAATCAGCCCCAGCATTTT. It translates to CASSIMTDNQPQHF.

This clone occurred once. This rearrangement joins TRBV7-9 to TRBJ2-1; D is perhaps TRBD2 (6 bases). Germline CDR1 reads SEHNR; CDR2 reads FQNEAQ (reference sequence). The CDR3 extends over 16 amino acids. The V end was cut by 1 base, the J end by 3 bases, with 13 bases between. This CDR3 reads CASSLVVAGSYNEQFF. The CDR3 nucleotides are TGTGCCAGCAGCTTAGTCGTGGCGGGGAGCTACAATGAGCAGTTCTTC.

This clone was observed a single time. This chain links TRBV28 with TRBJ2-5, with D possibly being TRBD1 (6 bases). The length of the CDR3 is 14 residues. CDR1 is MDHEN, CDR2 SYDVKM, per germline. The V end was cut by 1 base, the J end by 5 bases, with 11 bases between. The CDR3 is CASSLYRVGETQYF. In DNA, the CDR3 is TGTGCCAGCAGTTTATACAGGGTGGGCGAGACCCAGTACTTC.

The V call is TRBV5-1, the J call TRBJ2-2; the D gene is possibly TRBD2 (5 bases). Trimming took off 1 base at V and 5 bases at J, with 9 bases between the two ends. The V gene's germline CDR1 is SGHRS and CDR2 YFSETQ. This CDR3 is built from 14 residues. Here the CDR3 reads CASSLSGATGELFF. As DNA, the CDR3 is TGCGCCAGCAGCTTGAGCGGCGCAACCGGGGAGCTGTTTTTT. The variable domain in full, with the rest retrieved from reference TRBV5-1 and TRBJ2-2, is KAGVTQTPRYLIKTRGQQVTLSCSPISGHRSVSWYQQTPGQGLQFLFEYFSETQRNKGNFPGRFSGRQFSNSRSEMNVSTLELGDSALYLCASSLSGATGELFFGEGSRLTVL.

This clone was picked up a small number of times. The chain has TRBV12-3 or TRBV12-4 and TRBJ2-2; a possible D gene is TRBD1 (5 bases). V lost 6 bases and J lost 6, with 11 bases in between. This CDR3 is 13 amino acids long. This CDR3 is CASSQQAPGELFF. The CDR3 DNA reads as TGTGCCAGCAGCCAACAGGCCCCCGGGGAGCTGTTTTTT.

The genes are TRBV5-6 and TRBJ1-2, with 8 bases that match TRBD1. CDR3 length equals 15 residues. Germline V lookup: CDR1 SGHDT, CDR2 YYEEEE. J gave up 8 bases and V 4 bases, and 13 bases lay outside the gene matches. The CDR3 DNA follows: TGTGCCAGCAGCGGAGGACAGGGTGGGTTCCTAGGCTACACCTTC. The encoded protein is CASSGGQGGFLGYTF.

The chain uses TRBV7-2 and TRBJ2-5, with 7 bases aligning to TRBD2. The CDR3 extends over 15 amino acids. Germline CDR1 reads SGHTA; CDR2 reads FQGNSA. Germline trimming cut 3 bases from V and 5 bases from J; bases unmatched to any gene: 9. CDR3 amino acids: CASSLFGGMGETQYF. CDR3 nucleotide sequence: TGTGCCAGCAGCTTGTTCGGGGGGATGGGGGAGACCCAGTACTTC.

The gene calls are TRBV7-9 and TRBJ2-1; 9 bases match TRBD2. The V gene end was trimmed by 1 base and the J gene end by 5 bases; junction bases not matched to a gene: 6. Germline CDR1 SEHNR, CDR2 FQNEAQ (reference sequence). The CDR3 covers 16 residues. The CDR3 loop is CASSLGVLAGNNEQFF. In nucleotides, the CDR3 is TGTGCCAGCAGCTTAGGAGTGCTAGCGGGGAACAATGAGCAGTTCTTC.

The chain is built from TRBV28 and TRBJ1-4; D might be TRBD1 (5 bases). Trimming removed 4 bases from V and 8 bases from J, with 14 bases in between. Germline values: CDR1 MDHEN, CDR2 SYDVKM. The CDR3 extends over 14 amino acids. CDR3 in DNA: TGTGCCAGCAGTTCACAGGCCCTGAGGGAAAAACTGTTTTTT. It encodes CASSSQALREKLFF. The entire variable domain, with the rest obtained from reference TRBV28 and TRBJ1-4, is as follows: DVKVTQSSRYLVKRTGEKVFLECVQDMDHENMFWYRQDPGLGLRLIYFSYDVKMKEKGDIPEGYSVSREKKERFSLILESASTNQTSMYLCASSSQALREKLFFGSGTQLSVL.

This rearrangement joins TRBV30 to TRBJ1-3, with D possibly being TRBD1 (5 bases). The germline gives CDR1 GTSNPN, CDR2 SVGIG (reference sequence). Deletions cut 0 bases from V and 2 bases from J, with 14 bases between. The CDR3 length is 16 residues. CDR3 bases: TGTGCCTGGAGTGTGGACCAACCAGGGCCTGGAAACACCATATATTTT. Translating gives CAWSVDQPGPGNTIYF. The variable domain in full, completed from reference TRBV30 and TRBJ1-3, reads SQTIHQWPATLVQPVGSPLSLECTVEGTSNPNLYWYRQAAGRGLQLLFYSVGIGQISSEVPQNLSASRPQDRQFILSSKKLLLSDSGFYLCAWSVDQPGPGNTIYFGEGSWLTVV.

This clone came up once. The rearrangement links TRBV10-3 to TRBJ1-1, with TRBD1 matching 7 bases. The germline V gene encodes CDR1 ENHRY and CDR2 SYGVKD. This CDR3 contains 13 residues. With 11 bases clipped from V and 8 bases from J, the junction kept 14 bases outside the gene matches. The CDR3 is CAVQTGPGEEAFF. CDR3 DNA sequence: TGTGCCGTCCAGACAGGGCCGGGGGAGGAAGCTTTCTTT.

The chain joins TRBV30 to TRBJ2-6; D gene uncertain. V was trimmed by 2 bases and J by 4 bases, leaving 6 bases between them. CDR1 and CDR2 from the germline V gene are GTSNPN and SVGIG (reference sequence). This CDR3 is 13 amino acids long. The CDR3 coding sequence is TGTGCCTGGAGTATAGCCGGGGCCAACGTCCTGACTTTC. It encodes CAWSIAGANVLTF.

The gene calls are TRBV3-1 (or the pseudogene TRBV3-2) and TRBJ2-7; D perhaps matches TRBD1 (7 bases). CDR3 length: 14 amino acids. The germline gives CDR1 LGHDT, CDR2 YNNKEL (reference sequence). V shed 8 bases and J shed 4 bases, with 18 bases lying between them. The CDR3, as DNA: TGTGCCAGCGGATCGGGGGACAGATTTTACGAGCAGTACTTC. Encoded protein: CASGSGDRFYEQYF.

The rearrangement links TRBV27 to TRBJ1-4; perhaps TRBD1 as D (5 bases). The CDR3 is 13 amino acids. Germline V gene lookup returns CDR1 MNHEY and CDR2 SMNVEV (reference sequence). With 5 bases removed from V and 8 bases from J, the gap between germline ends came to 12 bases. DNA for the CDR3: TGTGCCAGCAGTGCCAGGGTCCGAGAAAAACTGTTTTTT. This translates into CASSARVREKLFF.

This clone was found once. The same CDR3 arises from other DNA sequences in this sample as well. The chain joins TRBV18 to TRBJ1-1; TRBD1 is a possible D gene (5 bases). The CDR3 covers 13 residues. The V end lost 2 bases, the J end lost 3 bases, and 7 bases lay between the germline ends. Germline CDR1 KGHSH, CDR2 LQKENI. The CDR3 region has the DNA TGTGCCAGCTCACCAGCGGGGGACACTGAAGCTTTCTTT. Its protein is CASSPAGDTEAFF.

The chain carries TRBV4-2 and TRBJ2-5; 11 nucleotides agree with TRBD2. In germline, CDR1 is LGHNA, CDR2 YNFKEQ. The CDR3 contains 16 residues. Trimming at V came to 4 bases and at J to 0 bases, leaving 4 bases not matched to a gene. For the CDR3, the DNA is TGTGCCAGCAGCCCAAGACTAGCGGGGAACCAAGAGACCCAGTACTTC. Residues: CASSPRLAGNQETQYF.

DNA of the CDR3: TGTGCCAGCGCCGCCGGGACAGGGCGGTCACCCCTCCACTTT. Translated, it gives CASAAGTGRSPLHF. V usage is TRBV28 and J usage is TRBJ1-6, with TRBD1 matching 9 bases. The CDR3 sequence is 14 residues long. Germline trimming cut 8 bases from V and 10 bases from J; bases unmatched to any gene: 9. CDR1 and CDR2 from the germline V gene are MDHEN and SYDVKM.

CDR3 sequence (DNA): TGCGCCAGCAGCCAAGGGCCGGGGGGCTCCTACAATGAGCAGTTCTTC. Its translation is CASSQGPGGSYNEQFF. V gene TRBV4-3 combines with J gene TRBJ2-1; 7 nucleotides line up with TRBD2. Looked up from germline, CDR1 is LGHNA and CDR2 is YSLEER. V shed 1 base, J shed 0 bases, and the junction held 3 bases outside the gene matches. The length of the CDR3 is 16 residues.

The chain links TRBV7-3 to TRBJ2-1; D is perhaps TRBD2 (6 bases). Trimming shortened V by 5 bases and J by 8 bases, and 16 bases separated the two germline ends. Germline assignment: CDR1 SGHTA and CDR2 FQGTGA. CDR3 length equals 14 residues. The CDR3 sequence: CASSLRDWGDEQFF. The CDR3 bases are TGTGCCAGCAGCCTAAGGGACTGGGGGGATGAGCAGTTCTTC.

Regarding this clone: The junction shows a germline mismatch at one end, possibly a read error. The chain recombines TRBV30 with TRBJ2-6; TRBD1 might be the D (5 bases). The length of the CDR3 is 14 residues. Germline V CDR1 and CDR2: GTSNPN, SVGIG (reference sequence). The CDR3 protein is CASQGRSGANVLTF. CDR3 nucleotide sequence: TGCGCTTCTCAGGGCCGCTCCGGGGCCAACGTCCTGACTTTC.

The chain uses TRBV27 and TRBJ2-7, with 11 bases matching TRBD1. V was pared by 6 bases and J by 7 bases, with 5 bases of the junction left unmatched. The CDR3 runs to 13 residues. Germline V gene lookup returns CDR1 MNHEY and CDR2 SMNVEV (reference sequence). The CDR3 is CASRRTGGREQYF. Written as DNA, the CDR3 is TGTGCCAGCAGACGGACAGGGGGCAGGGAGCAGTACTTC.

The rearrangement uses TRBV28 and TRBJ1-1, with D unresolved. Germline CDR1 is MDHEN and CDR2 is SYDVKM. Trimming cost V 5 bases and J 1 base, with 17 bases left between them. The CDR3 runs to 16 residues. CDR3 sequence: CASSPPQRGQNTEAFF. CDR3 sequence (DNA): TGTGCCAGCAGTCCCCCTCAAAGAGGGCAGAACACTGAAGCTTTCTTT.

The chain combines TRBV5-1 with TRBJ2-2; D remains ambiguous. CDR1 is SGHRS, CDR2 YFSETQ, per germline. Trimming removed 4 bases at V and 6 bases at J, with 7 bases between. The length of the CDR3 is 12 residues. The CDR3 DNA reads TGCGCCAGCAGCCTCACGGCCGGGGAGCTGTTTTTT. This sequence encodes CASSLTAGELFF.

The chain has TRBV18 and TRBJ2-3; 7 bases agree with TRBD1. CDR1 is KGHSH, CDR2 LQKENI, per germline. The CDR3 totals 13 residues. V trimming: 5 bases; J trimming: 1 base; junction bases outside the gene matches: 0. CDR3 amino acids: CASSGQGTDTQYF. CDR3 coding DNA: TGTGCCAGCTCAGGACAGGGCACAGATACGCAGTATTTT.

V is TRBV27 and J is TRBJ1-6; TRBD1 is a possible D gene (6 bases). V was pared by 2 bases and J by 0 bases, with 11 bases between. Germline CDR1 reads MNHEY; CDR2 reads SMNVEV (reference sequence). The CDR3 covers 17 residues. The CDR3 here is CASSLGGLSSYNSPLHF. The DNA for the CDR3 is TGTGCCAGCAGTTTAGGGGGCCTCAGCTCCTATAATTCACCCCTCCACTTT.